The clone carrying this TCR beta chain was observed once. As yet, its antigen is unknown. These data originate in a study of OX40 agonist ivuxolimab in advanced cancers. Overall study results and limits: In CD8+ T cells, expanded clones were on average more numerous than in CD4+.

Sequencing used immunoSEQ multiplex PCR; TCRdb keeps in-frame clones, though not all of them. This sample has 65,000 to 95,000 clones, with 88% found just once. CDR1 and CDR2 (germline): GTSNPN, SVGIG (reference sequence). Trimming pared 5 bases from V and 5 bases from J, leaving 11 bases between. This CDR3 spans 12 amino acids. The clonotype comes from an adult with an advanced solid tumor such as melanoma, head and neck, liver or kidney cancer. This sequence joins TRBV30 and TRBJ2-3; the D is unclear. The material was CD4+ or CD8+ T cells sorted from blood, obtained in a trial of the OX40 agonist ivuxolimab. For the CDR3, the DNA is TGTGCCTGGGGACCTGGGCTAGATACGCAGTATTTT. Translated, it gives CAWGPGLDTQYF.